One TCR beta chain is described in this entry. Authors' processing steps: Amplification of reference gene primers was used by the study to estimate nucleated cell counts. Sequencing was performed with immunoSEQ multiplex PCR; in TCRdb, only in-frame clones are kept and a portion is missing. V, J and clone size reflect that table, while D and trimming were determined from the DNA. The table has about 240,000 clones, 70% to 90% seen once. Germline values: CDR1 SGHAT, CDR2 FQNNGV. J gave up 4 bases and V 6 bases, and 7 bases lay outside the gene matches. CDR3 size: 16 residues. This specimen belongs to a study of blood T cell repertoires in COVID-19. Study as a whole: Acute-phase and convalescent COVID-19 samples originated in the United States, Italy and Spain.

Sequencing input: peripheral blood. The TCR originated in a woman in her sixties or seventies with active or convalescent COVID-19. V gene TRBV11-2 combines with J gene TRBJ2-6; TRBD1 agrees at 9 bases. The CDR3 DNA is TGTGCCAGCAGGCCTACAGGGGGCAGAGGGGCCAACGTCCTGACTTTC. Amino acid sequence: CASRPTGGRGANVLTF.